Following are 2 T cell receptor beta chains from one sample sequenced in a study of T cells in Graves' hyperthyroidism and ophthalmopathy. Amplification yielded TCR beta CDR3 regions, with RNA transcripts as the source. The study used the HTBI primer set for a first-round RT-PCR of the TCR CDR3. TCRdb recomputed calls from the multiplex PCR reads with MiXCR, one row per CDR3 protein. The data contain about 290,000 distinct CDR3 sequences, about 15% of them singletons. Sequenced sample: blood. All receptors derive from a man in his thirties or forties with Graves' hyperthyroidism.

This clonotype has ten or more counts. The chain links TRBV27 to TRBJ2-3, with D perhaps matching TRBD2 (5 bases). The CDR3 has 15 amino acids. V was cut by 6 bases and J by 5 bases, with 18 bases left in between. The germline V gene has CDR1 MNHEY and CDR2 SMNVEV (reference sequence). CDR3 loop: CASSPPWSAGDTQYF. The CDR3 DNA follows: TGTGCCAGCAGCCCCCCCTGGAGCGCGGGAGATACGCAGTATTTT.

This clonotype was recorded many times. This chain uses TRBV7-2 with TRBJ2-3; D not resolved. Germline V gene sequence: CDR1 SGHTA, CDR2 FQGNSA. Trimming took off 1 base at V and 1 base at J, with 15 bases between the two ends. This CDR3 is 17 amino acids long. The CDR3 spells CASSLGVGLGGTDTQYF. CDR3 in DNA: TGTGCCAGCAGCTTAGGAGTAGGGTTGGGTGGCACAGATACGCAGTATTTT.